The 4 T cell receptor beta chains below come from one sample, sequenced in a study of blood T cell repertoires in COVID-19. Using immunoSEQ multiplex PCR, the repertoire was profiled, and TCRdb retains in-frame clones only, with some absent. The table has roughly 340,000 clones, more than 75% seen once. The sample consisted of PBMCs or T cells enriched from blood (not recorded which). These receptors were obtained from a man aged 35 to 55 in a cohort exposed to, infected with or recovered from COVID-19 (not recorded which).

This chain connects TRBV25-1 to TRBJ1-1, with a weak D call TRBD1 (5 bases). Germline CDR1 and CDR2: MGHDK and SYGVNS. V gave up 1 base and J gave up 2 bases, with 11 bases separating them. The CDR3 is 15 amino acids. The CDR3 protein is CASSELGHPNTEAFF. As DNA, the CDR3 is TGTGCCAGCAGTGAATTAGGACACCCTAACACTGAAGCTTTCTTT.

V is TRBV7-9 and J is TRBJ2-5, with 9 nucleotides matching TRBD1. Germline CDR1 reads SEHNR; CDR2 reads FQNEAQ (reference sequence). J was trimmed by 2 bases and V by 5 bases; bases with no gene match: 6. The CDR3 extends over 15 amino acids. CDR3 sequence: CASSPTDRGQETQYF. Here the CDR3 DNA reads TGTGCCAGCAGCCCGACGGACAGGGGACAAGAGACCCAGTACTTC.

The chain's CDR3 is CSASLGGATAFF. DNA for the CDR3: TGCAGTGCTAGTCTAGGGGGCGCGACAGCTTTCTTT. The J gene is TRBJ1-1, the V gene TRBV20-1; 7 bases fit TRBD1. Losses at the gene ends were 3 bases for V and 10 bases for J; bases not matched to a gene: 8. Germline V gene data show CDR1 as DFQATT and CDR2 as SNEGSKA (reference sequence). This CDR3 has 12 amino acids.

V gene TRBV30 combines with J gene TRBJ2-6; D might be TRBD1 (6 bases). This CDR3 is built from 15 residues. Trimming removed 5 bases from V and 1 base from J, with 12 bases in between. The germline V gene has CDR1 GTSNPN and CDR2 SVGIG (reference sequence). CDR3 amino acids: CAWDRQSSGANVLTF. CDR3 nucleotide sequence: TGTGCCTGGGACAGGCAGTCTTCTGGGGCCAACGTCCTGACTTTC.